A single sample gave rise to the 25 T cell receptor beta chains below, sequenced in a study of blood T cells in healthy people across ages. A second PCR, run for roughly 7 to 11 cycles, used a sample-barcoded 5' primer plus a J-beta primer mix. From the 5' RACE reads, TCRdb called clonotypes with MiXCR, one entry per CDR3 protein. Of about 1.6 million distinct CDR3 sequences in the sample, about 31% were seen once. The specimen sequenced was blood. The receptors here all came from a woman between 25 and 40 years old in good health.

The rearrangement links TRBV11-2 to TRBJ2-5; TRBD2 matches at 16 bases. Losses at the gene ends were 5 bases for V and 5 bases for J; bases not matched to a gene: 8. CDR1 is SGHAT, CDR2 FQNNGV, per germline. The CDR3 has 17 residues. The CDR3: CASSIGTSGGAWETQYF. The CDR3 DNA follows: TGTGCCAGCAGCATCGGGACTAGCGGGGGGGCCTGGGAGACCCAGTACTTC.

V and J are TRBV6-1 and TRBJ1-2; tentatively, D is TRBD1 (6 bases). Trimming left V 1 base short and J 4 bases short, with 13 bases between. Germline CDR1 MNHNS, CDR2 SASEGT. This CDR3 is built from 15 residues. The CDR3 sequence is CASSEVPGATYGYTF. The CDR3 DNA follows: TGTGCCAGCAGTGAAGTCCCAGGGGCCACCTATGGCTACACCTTC.

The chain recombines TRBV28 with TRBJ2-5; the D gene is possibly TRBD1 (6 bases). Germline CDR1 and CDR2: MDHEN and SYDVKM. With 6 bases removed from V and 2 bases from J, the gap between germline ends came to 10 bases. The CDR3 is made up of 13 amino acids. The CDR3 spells CASRPTGQETQYF. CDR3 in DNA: TGTGCCAGCAGGCCGACAGGTCAAGAGACCCAGTACTTC. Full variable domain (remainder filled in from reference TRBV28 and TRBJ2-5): DVKVTQSSRYLVKRTGEKVFLECVQDMDHENMFWYRQDPGLGLRLIYFSYDVKMKEKGDIPEGYSVSREKKERFSLILESASTNQTSMYLCASRPTGQETQYFGPGTRLLVL.

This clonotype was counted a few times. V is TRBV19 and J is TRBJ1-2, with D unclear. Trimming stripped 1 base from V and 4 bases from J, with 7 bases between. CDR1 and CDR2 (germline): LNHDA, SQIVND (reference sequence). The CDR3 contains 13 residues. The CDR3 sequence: CASSIAGAYGYTF. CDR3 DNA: TGTGCCAGTAGTATAGCCGGAGCCTATGGCTACACCTTC.

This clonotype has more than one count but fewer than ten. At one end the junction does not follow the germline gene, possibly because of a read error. CDR3 sequence reads: CASSLAGAPSSTDTQYF. The CDR3 bases are TGCGCCAGCAGTTTGGCGGGGGCCCCGTCTAGCACAGATACGCAGTATTTT. The gene calls are TRBV5-1 and TRBJ2-3, with D possibly TRBD2 on 7 matching bases. This CDR3 region has 17 residues. Germline CDR1 is SGHRS and CDR2 is YFSETQ.

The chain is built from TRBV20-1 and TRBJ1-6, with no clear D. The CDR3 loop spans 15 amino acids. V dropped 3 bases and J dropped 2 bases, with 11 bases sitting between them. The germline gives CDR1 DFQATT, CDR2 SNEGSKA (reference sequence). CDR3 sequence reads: CSASLGSAYNSPLHF. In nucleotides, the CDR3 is TGCAGTGCTAGCCTAGGGAGTGCCTATAATTCACCCCTCCACTTT.

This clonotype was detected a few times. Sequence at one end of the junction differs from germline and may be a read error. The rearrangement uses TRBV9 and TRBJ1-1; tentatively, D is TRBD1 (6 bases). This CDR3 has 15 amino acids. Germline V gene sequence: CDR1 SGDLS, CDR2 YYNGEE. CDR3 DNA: TGTGCCAGTAGCGCTGTACAGGGAGGCGACACTGAAGCTTTCTTT. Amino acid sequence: CASSAVQGGDTEAFF.

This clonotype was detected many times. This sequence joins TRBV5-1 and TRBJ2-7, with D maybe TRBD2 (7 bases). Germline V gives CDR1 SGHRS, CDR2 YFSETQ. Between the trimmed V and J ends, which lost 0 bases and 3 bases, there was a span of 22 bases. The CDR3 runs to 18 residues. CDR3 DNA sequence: TGCGCCAGCAGCTTGGAGGCCTCGTGGGGGGGCTCATACTACGAGCAGTACTTC. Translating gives CASSLEASWGGSYYEQYF.

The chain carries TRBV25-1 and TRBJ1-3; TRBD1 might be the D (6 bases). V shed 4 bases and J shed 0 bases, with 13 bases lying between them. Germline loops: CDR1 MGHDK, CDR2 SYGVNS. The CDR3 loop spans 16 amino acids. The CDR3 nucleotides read TGTGCCAGCAGTGCGCCGGGACATCACTCTGGAAACACCATATATTTT. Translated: CASSAPGHHSGNTIYF.

Here the CDR3 DNA reads TGTGCCAGCAGTCCTGCTTTATTAAGCTCCTACAATGAGCAGTTCTTC. It translates to CASSPALLSSYNEQFF. The chain links TRBV28 to TRBJ2-1, with D unresolved. The V end was cut by 5 bases, the J end by 0 bases, with 14 bases between. Germline CDR1 and CDR2: MDHEN and SYDVKM. This CDR3 contains 16 residues.

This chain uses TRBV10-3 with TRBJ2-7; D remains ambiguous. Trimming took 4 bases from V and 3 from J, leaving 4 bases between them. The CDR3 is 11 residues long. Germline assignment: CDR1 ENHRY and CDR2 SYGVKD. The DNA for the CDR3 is TGTGCCATCAGTGCTCGCTACGAGCAGTACTTC. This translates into CAISARYEQYF.

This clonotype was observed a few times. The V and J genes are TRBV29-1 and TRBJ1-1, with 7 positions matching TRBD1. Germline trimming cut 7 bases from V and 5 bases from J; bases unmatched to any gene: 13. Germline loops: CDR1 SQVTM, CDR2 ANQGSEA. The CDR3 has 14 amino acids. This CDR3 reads CSDGGTAGGTEAFF. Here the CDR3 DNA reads TGCAGCGACGGAGGGACAGCGGGCGGTACTGAAGCTTTCTTT.

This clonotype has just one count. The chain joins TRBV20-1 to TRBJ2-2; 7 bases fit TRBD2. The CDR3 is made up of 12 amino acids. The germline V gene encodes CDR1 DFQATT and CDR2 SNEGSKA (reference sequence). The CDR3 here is CSGKAGTGELFF. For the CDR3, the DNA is TGCAGCGGAAAAGCGGGGACCGGGGAGCTGTTTTTT.

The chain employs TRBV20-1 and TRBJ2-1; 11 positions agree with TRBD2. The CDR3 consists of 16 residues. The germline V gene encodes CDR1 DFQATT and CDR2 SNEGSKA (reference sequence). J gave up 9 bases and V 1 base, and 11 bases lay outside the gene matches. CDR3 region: CSARAPTSGSMGEQFF. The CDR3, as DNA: TGCAGTGCTAGAGCCCCCACTAGCGGGAGTATGGGTGAGCAGTTCTTC.

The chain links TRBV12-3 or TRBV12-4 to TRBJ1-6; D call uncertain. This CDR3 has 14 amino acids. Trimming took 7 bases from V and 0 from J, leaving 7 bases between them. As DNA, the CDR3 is TGTGCCAGCACCGTGTACTCCTATAATTCACCCCTCCACTTT. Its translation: CASTVYSYNSPLHF.

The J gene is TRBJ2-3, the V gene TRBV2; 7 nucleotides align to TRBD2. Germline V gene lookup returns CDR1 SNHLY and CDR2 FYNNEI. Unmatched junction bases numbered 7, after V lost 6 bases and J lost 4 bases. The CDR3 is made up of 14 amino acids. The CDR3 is CASRPGTIADTQYF. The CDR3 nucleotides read TGTGCCAGCAGGCCCGGGACTATCGCAGATACGCAGTATTTT.

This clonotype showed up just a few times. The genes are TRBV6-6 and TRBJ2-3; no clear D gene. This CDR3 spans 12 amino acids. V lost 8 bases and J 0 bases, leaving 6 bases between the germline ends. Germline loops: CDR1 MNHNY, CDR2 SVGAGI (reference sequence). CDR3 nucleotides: TGTGCCAGCCGTCATAGCACAGATACGCAGTATTTT. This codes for CASRHSTDTQYF.

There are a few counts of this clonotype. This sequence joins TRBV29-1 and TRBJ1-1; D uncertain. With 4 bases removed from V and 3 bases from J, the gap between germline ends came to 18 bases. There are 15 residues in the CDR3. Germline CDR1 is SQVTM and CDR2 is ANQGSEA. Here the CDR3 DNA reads TGCAGCGTTGCTGTAAGGGTAAGCGTGGACACTGAAGCTTTCTTT. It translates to CSVAVRVSVDTEAFF.

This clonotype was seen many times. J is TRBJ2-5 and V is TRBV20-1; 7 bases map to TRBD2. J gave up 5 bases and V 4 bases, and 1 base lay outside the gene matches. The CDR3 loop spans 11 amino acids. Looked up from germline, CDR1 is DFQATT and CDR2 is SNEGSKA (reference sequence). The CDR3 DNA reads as TGCAGTGCTAAGCGGGGCGAGACCCAGTACTTC. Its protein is CSAKRGETQYF.

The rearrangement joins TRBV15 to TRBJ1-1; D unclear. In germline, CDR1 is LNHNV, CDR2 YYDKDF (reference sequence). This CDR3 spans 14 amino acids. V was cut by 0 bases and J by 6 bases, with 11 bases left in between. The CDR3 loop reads CATSRDMAAAEAFF. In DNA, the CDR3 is TGTGCCACCAGCAGAGATATGGCGGCGGCTGAAGCTTTCTTT.

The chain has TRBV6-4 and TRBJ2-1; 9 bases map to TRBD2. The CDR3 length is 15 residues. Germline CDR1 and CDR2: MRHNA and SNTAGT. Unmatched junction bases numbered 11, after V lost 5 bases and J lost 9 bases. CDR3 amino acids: CASSPSSGEEGEQFF. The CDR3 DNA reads TGTGCCAGCAGTCCTTCTAGCGGGGAGGAAGGTGAGCAGTTCTTC.

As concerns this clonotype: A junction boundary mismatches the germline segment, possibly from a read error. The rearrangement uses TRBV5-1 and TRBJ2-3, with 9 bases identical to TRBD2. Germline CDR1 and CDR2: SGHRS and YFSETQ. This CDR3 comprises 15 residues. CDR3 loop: CASSFPTSGTGTQYF. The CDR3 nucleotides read TGCGCCAGCAGCTTCCCGACTAGCGGCACAGGTACGCAGTATTTT.

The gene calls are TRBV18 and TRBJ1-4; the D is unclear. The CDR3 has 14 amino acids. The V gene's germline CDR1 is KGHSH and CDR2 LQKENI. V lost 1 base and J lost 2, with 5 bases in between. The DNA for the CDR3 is TGTGCCAGCTCACCACTTAGGACTAATGAAAAACTGTTTTTT. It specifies CASSPLRTNEKLFF.

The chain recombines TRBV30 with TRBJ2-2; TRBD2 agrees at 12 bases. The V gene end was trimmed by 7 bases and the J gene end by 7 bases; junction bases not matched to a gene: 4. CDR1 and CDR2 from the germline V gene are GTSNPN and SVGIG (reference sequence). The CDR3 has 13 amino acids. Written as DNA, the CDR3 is TGTGCCTCAGGACTAGCGGGACTCGGGGAGCTGTTTTTT. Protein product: CASGLAGLGELFF.

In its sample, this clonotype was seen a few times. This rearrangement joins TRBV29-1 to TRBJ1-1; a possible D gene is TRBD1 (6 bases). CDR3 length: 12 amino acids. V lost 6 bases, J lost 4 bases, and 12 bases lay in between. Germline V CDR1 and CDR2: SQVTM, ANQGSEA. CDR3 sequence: CSVRTGLTEAFF. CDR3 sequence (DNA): TGCAGCGTCCGTACAGGGCTCACTGAAGCTTTCTTT.